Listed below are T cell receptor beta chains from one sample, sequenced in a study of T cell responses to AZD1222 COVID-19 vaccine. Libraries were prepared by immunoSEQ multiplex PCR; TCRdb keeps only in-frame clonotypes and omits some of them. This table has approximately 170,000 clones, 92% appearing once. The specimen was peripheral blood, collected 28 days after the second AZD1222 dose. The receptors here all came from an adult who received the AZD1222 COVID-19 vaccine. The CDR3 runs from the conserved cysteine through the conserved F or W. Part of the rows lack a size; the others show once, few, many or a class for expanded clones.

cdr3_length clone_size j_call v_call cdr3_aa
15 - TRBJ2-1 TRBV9 CASSVSGGAGNEQFF
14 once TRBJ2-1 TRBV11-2 CASSLLRVGNEQFF
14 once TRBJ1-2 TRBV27 CASSQGGKYYGYTF
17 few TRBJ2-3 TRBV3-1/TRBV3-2 CASSQALPSGLIDTQYF
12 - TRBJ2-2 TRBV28 CASSLNTGELFF
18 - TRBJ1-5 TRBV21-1 CASSKKGGVGTVNQPQHF
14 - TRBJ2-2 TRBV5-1 CASSLGPPPGELFF
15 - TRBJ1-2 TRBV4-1 CASSQGTGTDYGYTF
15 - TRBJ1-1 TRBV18 CASSPLTAPGDEAFF
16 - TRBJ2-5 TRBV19 CASSILRQGARETQYF
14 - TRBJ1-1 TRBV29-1 CSVEEVGRNTEAFF
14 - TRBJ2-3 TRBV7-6 CASSLGGGADTQYF
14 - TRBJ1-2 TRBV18 CASSPGQGNYGYTF
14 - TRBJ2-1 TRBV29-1 CSVGGRVTYNEQFF
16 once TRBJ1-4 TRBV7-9 CASSPYRDATNEKLFF
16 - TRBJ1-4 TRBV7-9 CASSFGDPNLSEKLFF
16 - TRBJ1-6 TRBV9 CASSVEAGPYNSPLHF
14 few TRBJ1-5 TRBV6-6 CASSLTGYNQPQHF
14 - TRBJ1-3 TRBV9 CASSVVGAGNTIYF
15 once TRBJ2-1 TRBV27 CASSLASGGYNEQFF
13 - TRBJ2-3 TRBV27 CASMAGSAGTQYF
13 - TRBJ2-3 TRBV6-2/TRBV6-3 CASSSGAAYTQYF
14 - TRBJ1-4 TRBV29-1 CSVGGQPYNEKLFF
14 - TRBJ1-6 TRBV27 CASSLDSYNSPLHF
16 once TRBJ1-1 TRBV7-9 CASSPRPGTGDTEAFF
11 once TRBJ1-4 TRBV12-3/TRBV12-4 CASSLNEKLFF
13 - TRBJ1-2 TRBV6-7 CARWTGDPYGYTF
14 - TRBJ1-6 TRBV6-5 CASSYSSGFAPLHF
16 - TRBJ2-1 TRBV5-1 CASSPQGRGAWDEQFF
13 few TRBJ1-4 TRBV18 CASSQTPGHSLFF
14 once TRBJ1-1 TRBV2 CASSPARDDTEAFF
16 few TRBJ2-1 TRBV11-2 CASSLVIEGIHNEQFF